Each of the 21 T cell receptor beta chains below was sequenced from the same sample in a study of blood T cell repertoires in COVID-19. Profiling relied on immunoSEQ multiplex PCR, and the TCRdb table lists in-frame clones only, not all of them. This sample carries 270,000 or so clones, over 85% of them seen once, and the ten largest clones take around 10%. Sequenced input: peripheral blood. The receptors come from a young woman with COVID-19, enrolled during active disease.

This rearrangement joins TRBV19 to TRBJ2-7, with D perhaps TRBD1 (5 bases). Germline loops: CDR1 LNHDA, CDR2 SQIVND (reference sequence). V was cut by 6 bases and J by 2 bases, with 8 bases left in between. This CDR3 has 12 amino acids. The CDR3 region is CASSQGTYEQYF. CDR3 nucleotides: TGTGCCAGTAGCCAGGGAACCTACGAGCAGTACTTC. Full variable domain (rest looked up from reference TRBV19 and TRBJ2-7): DGGITQSPKYLFRKEGQNVTLSCEQNLNHDAMYWYRQDPGQGLRLIYYSQIVNDFQKGDIAEGYSVSREKKESFPLTVTSAQKNPTAFYLCASSQGTYEQYFGPGTRLTVT.

The chain uses TRBV2 and TRBJ2-1; D is perhaps TRBD2 (6 bases). Germline CDR1 and CDR2: SNHLY and FYNNEI. The CDR3 is 15 residues long. The V and J ends lost 4 bases and 5 bases respectively, with 15 bases between them. CDR3 region: CASSALRGVNNEQFF. The CDR3, as DNA: TGTGCCAGCAGTGCGCTTCGCGGGGTAAACAATGAGCAGTTCTTC. Filled out from reference TRBV2 and TRBJ2-1, the complete variable domain reads EPEVTQTPSHQVTQMGQEVILRCVPISNHLYFYWYRQILGQKVEFLVSFYNNEISEKSEIFDDQFSVERPDGSNFTLKIRSTKLEDSAMYFCASSALRGVNNEQFFGPGTRLTVL.

The chain links TRBV28 to TRBJ2-2, with 10 bases identical to TRBD1. The J segment lost 3 bases and the V segment lost 2 bases, leaving 15 bases of the junction unmatched. There are 20 residues in the CDR3. Germline CDR1 MDHEN, CDR2 SYDVKM. The CDR3 sequence: CASSLGYQLDRGLDTGELFF. The CDR3, as DNA: TGTGCCAGCAGTTTAGGCTACCAACTGGACAGGGGGTTAGACACCGGGGAGCTGTTTTTT.

The gene calls are TRBV9 and TRBJ2-7; TRBD1 agrees at 7 bases. The CDR3 is 16 residues long. The germline CDR1 and CDR2 sequences are SGDLS and YYNGEE. With 3 bases clipped from V and 0 bases from J, the junction kept 9 bases outside the gene matches. CDR3 residues: CASSARSTGSSYEQYF. CDR3 bases: TGTGCCAGCAGCGCTCGATCGACAGGGTCCTCCTACGAGCAGTACTTC. Complete variable domain (other parts from reference TRBV9 and TRBJ2-7): DSGVTQTPKHLITATGQRVTLRCSPRSGDLSVYWYQQSLDQGLQFLIQYYNGEERAKGNILERFSAQQFPDLHSELNLSSLELGDSALYFCASSARSTGSSYEQYFGPGTRLTVT.

The V and J genes are TRBV7-9 and TRBJ1-3, with 8 bases fitting TRBD1. The CDR3 has 15 amino acids. After removal of 5 bases from V and 3 bases from J, the junction contained 6 bases not matched to a gene. Per the germline V gene, CDR1 is SEHNR and CDR2 is FQNEAQ (reference sequence). Here the CDR3 DNA reads TGTGCCAGCAGCGTCTCCGGGACAGGTGGAAACACCATATATTTT. Encoded protein: CASSVSGTGGNTIYF.

The chain has TRBV27 and TRBJ2-4; TRBD1 is a possible D gene (6 bases). V lost 2 bases and J 1 base, leaving 6 bases between the germline ends. The V gene's germline CDR1 is MNHEY and CDR2 SMNVEV (reference sequence). This CDR3 has 14 amino acids. This CDR3 reads CASSLQGAKNIQYF. Written as DNA, the CDR3 is TGTGCCAGCAGTTTACAGGGGGCCAAAAACATTCAGTACTTC.

The V and J genes are TRBV6-5 and TRBJ2-7; perhaps TRBD1 as D (6 bases). V lost 5 bases, J lost 7 bases, and 12 bases lay in between. The CDR3 totals 12 residues. CDR1 and CDR2 (germline): MNHEY, SVGAGI. CDR3 in DNA: TGTGCCAGCAGTCAGGGGCTATGGGAGCAGTACTTC. This encodes CASSQGLWEQYF.

This clone was observed once. V is TRBV24-1 and J is TRBJ1-2, with 8 nucleotides matching TRBD1. Looked up from germline, CDR1 is KGHDR and CDR2 is SFDVKD. V shed 3 bases and J 0 bases; nucleotides not matched to a gene: 5. This CDR3 has 16 amino acids. CDR3 sequence: CATSDPRQGTNYGYTF. The CDR3 DNA reads as TGTGCCACCAGTGATCCCCGACAGGGGACTAACTATGGCTACACCTTC.

This sequence joins TRBV2 and TRBJ2-2; 7 nucleotides line up with TRBD2. The ends lost 11 bases at V and 1 base at J; junction bases unmatched: 7. This CDR3 has 14 residues. Looked up from germline, CDR1 is SNHLY and CDR2 is FYNNEI. The CDR3 loop is CAGSAGVNTGELFF. For the CDR3, the DNA is TGTGCCGGCTCGGCGGGGGTGAACACCGGGGAGCTGTTTTTT.

The rearrangement uses TRBV5-1 and TRBJ2-1, with 12 bases fitting TRBD2. Trimming at V came to 2 bases and at J to 6 bases, leaving 3 bases not matched to a gene. The CDR3 runs to 15 residues. CDR1 SGHRS and CDR2 YFSETQ come from the germline V gene. In DNA form, the CDR3 reads TGCGCCAGCAGCTTAGGACTAGCGGGGCCCAATGAGCAGTTCTTC. As protein: CASSLGLAGPNEQFF.

The J gene is TRBJ2-2, the V gene TRBV5-1; no reliable D call. Per germline, CDR1 SGHRS and CDR2 YFSETQ. The ends were cut back, 2 bases at V and 4 bases at J, with 6 bases in the middle. The CDR3 loop spans 13 amino acids. CDR3 coding DNA: TGCGCCAGCAGCTTTTCGGGCACCGGGGAGCTGTTTTTT. Its protein is CASSFSGTGELFF.

The J gene is TRBJ1-1, the V gene TRBV28; D perhaps matches TRBD1 (6 bases). The CDR3 is 13 amino acids. V was clipped by 5 bases and J by 8 bases, with 15 bases between them. Germline CDR1 and CDR2: MDHEN and SYDVKM. Here the CDR3 DNA reads TGTGCCAGCAGTCCCAATAGGGGGTCGGAAGCTTTCTTT. Encoded protein: CASSPNRGSEAFF.

V gene TRBV7-7 combines with J gene TRBJ2-7, with a weak D call TRBD1 (6 bases). The germline gives CDR1 SSHAT, CDR2 FNYEAQ (reference sequence). V lost 5 bases, J lost 2 bases, and 10 bases lay in between. The CDR3 sequence is 13 residues long. The CDR3 sequence is CASSHGQTYEQYF. DNA for the CDR3: TGTGCCAGCAGCCACGGACAGACCTACGAGCAGTACTTC.

The rearrangement links TRBV10-3 to TRBJ1-2; tentative D call: TRBD1 (5 bases). This CDR3 is built from 14 residues. Germline V lookup: CDR1 ENHRY, CDR2 SYGVKD. The V and J ends lost 6 bases and 2 bases respectively, with 13 bases between them. CDR3 sequence reads: CAIRRGDTNYGYTF. The DNA of the CDR3 is TGTGCCATCAGGCGGGGGGATACCAACTATGGCTACACCTTC.

The chain uses TRBV5-8 and TRBJ2-5; D uncertain. Deletions cut 1 base from V and 1 base from J, with 20 bases between. This CDR3 is built from 18 residues. Germline V CDR1 and CDR2: SGHTS, YDEGEE. DNA for the CDR3: TGTGCCAGCAGCTTGTTATTCGGGTACGGCGTTGGCCAAGAGACCCAGTACTTC. Amino acid sequence: CASSLLFGYGVGQETQYF.

The chain is built from TRBV4-1 and TRBJ2-5, with 10 bases that match TRBD2. This CDR3 contains 16 residues. Trimming removed 0 bases from V and 5 bases from J; junction bases left unmatched: 6. Per the germline V gene, CDR1 is MGHRA and CDR2 is YSYEKL. The CDR3 protein is CASSQDRSGGAETQYF. As DNA, the CDR3 is TGCGCCAGCAGCCAAGATAGGAGCGGGGGGGCGGAGACCCAGTACTTC.

The chain uses TRBV5-6 and TRBJ1-2, with TRBD1 matching 11 bases. The CDR3 extends over 15 amino acids. V shed 4 bases and J 4 bases; nucleotides not matched to a gene: 6. The V gene's germline CDR1 is SGHDT and CDR2 YYEEEE. The CDR3: CASSPGQGAGYGYTF. The CDR3 nucleotides are TGTGCCAGCAGCCCCGGACAGGGGGCTGGCTATGGCTACACCTTC.

The CDR3 is CASSRGGRANTEAFF. CDR3 DNA: TGTGCCAGCAGCCGGGGGGGACGGGCGAACACTGAAGCTTTCTTT. J is TRBJ1-1 and V is TRBV14; TRBD1 is a possible D gene (5 bases). V dropped 4 bases and J dropped 1 base, with 13 bases sitting between them. CDR3 length: 15 amino acids. In germline, CDR1 is SGHDN, CDR2 FVKESK.

The chain joins TRBV1 to TRBJ2-1; TRBD1 reflects the table's D call only, with no check against the DNA. TRBV1 corresponds to a pseudogene. The CDR3 runs 18 residues. The DNA for the CDR3 is TGCACCAGCAGCCAAGGGATGACAGGGCCCAGCTCCTACAATGAGCAGTTCTTC. Amino acid sequence: CTSSQGMTGPSSYNEQFF.

The chain links TRBV2 to TRBJ2-7, with D possibly matching TRBD1 (6 bases). V lost 1 base and J lost 5, with 15 bases in between. This CDR3 is 15 amino acids long. CDR1 SNHLY and CDR2 FYNNEI come from the germline V gene. The CDR3 DNA reads TGTGCCAGCAGTGAAGTCGGGAACAGGGACCACGAGCAGTACTTC. Translated, it gives CASSEVGNRDHEQYF.

The chain has TRBV18 and TRBJ1-5; 10 bases line up with TRBD1. Unmatched junction bases numbered 3, after V lost 3 bases and J lost 1 base. Per germline, CDR1 KGHSH and CDR2 LQKENI. The length of the CDR3 is 16 residues. In DNA, the CDR3 is TGTGCCAGCTCACCGACAGGGGGCCGAAGCAATCAGCCCCAGCATTTT. Its translation is CASSPTGGRSNQPQHF. The complete variable domain, with remaining parts taken from reference TRBV18 and TRBJ1-5, reads NAGVMQNPRHLVRRRGQEARLRCSPMKGHSHVYWYRQLPEEGLKFMVYLQKENIIDESGMPKERFSAEFPKEGPSILRIQQVVRGDSAAYFCASSPTGGRSNQPQHFGDGTRLSIL.